This TCR beta chain was identified during a study of cytomegalovirus exposure and HLA in healthy donors. As regards this clone: Antigen specificity is unknown.

Study-level findings and limits: Per published accounts, TCR beta sequences correctly predicted the HLA-A and HLA-B alleles of most subjects. Later examination showed HLA-associated TCR beta chains had greater clonal expansion than equally common others. Evidence from a later analysis indicated that most CMV-associated TCR beta chains looked HLA-restricted.

Researchers ran the PCR with 60 Vbeta and 13 Jbeta primers. Assay: immunoSEQ multiplex PCR; the TCRdb copy retains only in-frame clones and omits some. The repertoire holds about 140,000 clones, with approximately 80% as singletons. This sequence originates from a woman aged 40 to 55 in good health and CMV-seronegative. Sequencing input: PBMCs.

This CDR3 is CAIRVEGGNNEQFF. The CDR3 nucleotides read TGTGCCATCAGGGTGGAGGGCGGCAACAATGAGCAGTTCTTC. This chain connects TRBV10-3 to TRBJ2-1; TRBD2 might be the D (6 bases). The CDR3 length is 14 residues. The germline V gene has CDR1 ENHRY and CDR2 SYGVKD. V lost 6 bases, J lost 5 bases, and 14 bases lay in between.